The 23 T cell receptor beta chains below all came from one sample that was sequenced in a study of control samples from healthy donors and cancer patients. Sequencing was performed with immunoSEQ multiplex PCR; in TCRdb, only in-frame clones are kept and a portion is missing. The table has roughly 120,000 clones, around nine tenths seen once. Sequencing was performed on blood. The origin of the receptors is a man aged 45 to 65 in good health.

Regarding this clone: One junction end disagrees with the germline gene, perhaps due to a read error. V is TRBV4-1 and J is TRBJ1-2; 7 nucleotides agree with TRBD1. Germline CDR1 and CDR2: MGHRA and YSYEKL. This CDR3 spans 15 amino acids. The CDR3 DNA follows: TGCGCCAGCGGCCAGGGGGAGACAGGGACGCGGGGCTACACCTTC. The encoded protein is CASGQGETGTRGYTF.

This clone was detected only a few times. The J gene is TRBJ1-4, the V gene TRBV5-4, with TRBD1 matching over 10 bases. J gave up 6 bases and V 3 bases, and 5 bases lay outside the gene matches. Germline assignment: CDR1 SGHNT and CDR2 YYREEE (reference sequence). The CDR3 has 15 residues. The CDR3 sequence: CASSSWDRGDEKLFF. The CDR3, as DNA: TGTGCCAGCAGCTCCTGGGACAGGGGAGATGAAAAACTGTTTTTT.

DNA for the CDR3: TGTGCCTGGAAGCGGGACAGGGTATACTATGAGCAGTTCTTC. As protein: CAWKRDRVYYEQFF. V is TRBV30 and J is TRBJ2-1; 9 bases match TRBD1. Germline-derived CDR1 and CDR2 are GTSNPN and SVGIG (reference sequence). The trim removed 4 bases at V and 8 bases at J, leaving 9 bases unmatched. The CDR3 is 14 amino acids.

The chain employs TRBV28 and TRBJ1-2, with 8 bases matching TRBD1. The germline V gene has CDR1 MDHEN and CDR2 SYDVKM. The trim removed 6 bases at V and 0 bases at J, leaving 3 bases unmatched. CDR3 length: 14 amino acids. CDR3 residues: CASSKTGANYGYTF. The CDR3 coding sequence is TGTGCCAGCAGCAAGACAGGGGCTAACTATGGCTACACCTTC.

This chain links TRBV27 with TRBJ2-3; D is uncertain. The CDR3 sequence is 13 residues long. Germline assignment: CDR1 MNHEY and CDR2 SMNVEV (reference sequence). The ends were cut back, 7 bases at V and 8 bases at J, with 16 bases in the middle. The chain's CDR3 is CASKIAGLGTQYF. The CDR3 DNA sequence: TGTGCCAGCAAAATTGCTGGGCTTGGTACGCAGTATTTT.

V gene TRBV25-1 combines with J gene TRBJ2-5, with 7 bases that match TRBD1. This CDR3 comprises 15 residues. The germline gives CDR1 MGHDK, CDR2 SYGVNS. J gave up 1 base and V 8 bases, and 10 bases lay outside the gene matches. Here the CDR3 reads CASGDRQGAQETQYF. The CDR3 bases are TGTGCCAGCGGGGACCGACAGGGAGCCCAAGAGACCCAGTACTTC.

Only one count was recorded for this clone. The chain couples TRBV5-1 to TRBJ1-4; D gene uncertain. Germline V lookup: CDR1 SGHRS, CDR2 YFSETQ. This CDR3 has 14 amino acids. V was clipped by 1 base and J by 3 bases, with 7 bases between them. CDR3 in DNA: TGCGCCAGCAGCTTGTCGAGTTCTAATGAAAAACTGTTTTTT. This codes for CASSLSSSNEKLFF.

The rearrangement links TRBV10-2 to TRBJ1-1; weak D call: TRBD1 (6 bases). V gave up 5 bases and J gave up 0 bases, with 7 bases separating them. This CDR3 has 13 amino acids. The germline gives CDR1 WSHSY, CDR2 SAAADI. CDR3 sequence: CASSPGVNTEAFF. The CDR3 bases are TGCGCCAGCAGTCCAGGGGTGAACACTGAAGCTTTCTTT.

DNA for the CDR3: TGTGCCAGCTACACCACGGGGGGGGCGAATGAGCAGTTCTTC. Encoded protein: CASYTTGGANEQFF. The rearrangement links TRBV18 to TRBJ2-1; TRBD2 agrees at 8 bases. The trim removed 7 bases at V and 7 bases at J, leaving 9 bases unmatched. The CDR3 has 14 residues. Germline V gives CDR1 KGHSH, CDR2 LQKENI. Full variable domain (missing parts from reference TRBV18 and TRBJ2-1): NAGVMQNPRHLVRRRGQEARLRCSPMKGHSHVYWYRQLPEEGLKFMVYLQKENIIDESGMPKERFSAEFPKEGPSILRIQQVVRGDSAAYFCASYTTGGANEQFFGPGTRLTVL.

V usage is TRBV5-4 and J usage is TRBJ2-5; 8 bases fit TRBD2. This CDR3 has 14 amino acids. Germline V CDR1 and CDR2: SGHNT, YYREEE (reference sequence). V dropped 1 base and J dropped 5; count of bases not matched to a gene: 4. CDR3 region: CASSLRGGSETQYF. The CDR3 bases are TGTGCCAGCAGCTTGCGGGGGGGGTCGGAGACCCAGTACTTC.

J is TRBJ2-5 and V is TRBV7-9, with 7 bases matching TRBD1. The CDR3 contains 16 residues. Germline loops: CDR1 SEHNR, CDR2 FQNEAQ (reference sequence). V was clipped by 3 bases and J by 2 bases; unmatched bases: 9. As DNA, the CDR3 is TGTGCCAGCAGCTTCCTCTCGGGACAGCAACAAGAGACCCAGTACTTC. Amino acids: CASSFLSGQQQETQYF.

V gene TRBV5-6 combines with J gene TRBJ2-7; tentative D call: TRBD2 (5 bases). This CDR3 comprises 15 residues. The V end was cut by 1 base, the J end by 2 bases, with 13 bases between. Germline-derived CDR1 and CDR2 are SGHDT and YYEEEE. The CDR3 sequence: CASSLYWTGTYEQYF. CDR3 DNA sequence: TGTGCCAGCAGCTTGTATTGGACTGGGACCTACGAGCAGTACTTC.

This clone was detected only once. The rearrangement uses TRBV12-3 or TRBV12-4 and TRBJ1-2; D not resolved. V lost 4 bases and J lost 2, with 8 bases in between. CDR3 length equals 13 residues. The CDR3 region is CASSYQDNYGYTF. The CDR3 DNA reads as TGTGCCAGCAGTTATCAGGACAACTATGGCTACACCTTC.

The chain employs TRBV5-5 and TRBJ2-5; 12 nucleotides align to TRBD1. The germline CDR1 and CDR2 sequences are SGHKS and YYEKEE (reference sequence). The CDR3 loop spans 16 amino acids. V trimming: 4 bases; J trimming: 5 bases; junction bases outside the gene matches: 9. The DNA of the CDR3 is TGTGCCAGCAGCCTGGGGGACAGGGGGCGCGGGGAGACCCAGTACTTC. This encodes CASSLGDRGRGETQYF.

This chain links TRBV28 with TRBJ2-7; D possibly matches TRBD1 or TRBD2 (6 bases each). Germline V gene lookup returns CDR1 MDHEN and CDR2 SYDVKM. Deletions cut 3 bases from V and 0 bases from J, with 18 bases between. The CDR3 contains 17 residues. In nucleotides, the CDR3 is TGTGCCAGCAGTTTCGACGAGGGGGGCCTGAGCTCCTACGAGCAGTACTTC. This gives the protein CASSFDEGGLSSYEQYF.

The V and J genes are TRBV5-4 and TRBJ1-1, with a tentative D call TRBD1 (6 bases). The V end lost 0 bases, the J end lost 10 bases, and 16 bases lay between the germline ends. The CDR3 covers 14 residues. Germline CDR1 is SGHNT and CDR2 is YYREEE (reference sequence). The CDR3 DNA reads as TGTGCCAGCAGCTTGGCCGGGGCAGGGGTGGGAGCTTTCTTT. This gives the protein CASSLAGAGVGAFF.

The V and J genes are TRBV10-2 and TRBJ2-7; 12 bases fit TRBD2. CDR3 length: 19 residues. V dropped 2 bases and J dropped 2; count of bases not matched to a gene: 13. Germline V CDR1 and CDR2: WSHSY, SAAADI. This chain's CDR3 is CASSEVTSGGTLLAYEQYF. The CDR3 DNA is TGCGCCAGCAGTGAGGTAACTAGCGGGGGGACCCTTCTAGCCTACGAGCAGTACTTC.

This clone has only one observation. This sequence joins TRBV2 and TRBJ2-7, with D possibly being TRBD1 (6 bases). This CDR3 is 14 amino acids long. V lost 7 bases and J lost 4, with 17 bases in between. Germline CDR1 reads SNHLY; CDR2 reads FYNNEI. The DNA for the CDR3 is TGTGCCAGCAAGCAGGGGCAGATCCAATACGAGCAGTACTTC. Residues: CASKQGQIQYEQYF.

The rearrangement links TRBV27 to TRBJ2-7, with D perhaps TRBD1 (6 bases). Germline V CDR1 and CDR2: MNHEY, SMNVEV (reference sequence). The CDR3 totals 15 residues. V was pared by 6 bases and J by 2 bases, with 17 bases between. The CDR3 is CASRVSGQPAYEQYF. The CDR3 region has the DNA TGTGCCAGCAGGGTATCAGGACAGCCTGCCTACGAGCAGTACTTC.

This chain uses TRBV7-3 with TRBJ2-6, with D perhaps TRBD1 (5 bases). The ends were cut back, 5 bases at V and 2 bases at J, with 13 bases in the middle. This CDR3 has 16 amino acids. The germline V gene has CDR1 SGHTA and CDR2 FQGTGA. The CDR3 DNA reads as TGTGCCAGCAGCCGCGTCGGCAGGGCTGGGGCCAACGTCCTGACTTTC. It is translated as CASSRVGRAGANVLTF. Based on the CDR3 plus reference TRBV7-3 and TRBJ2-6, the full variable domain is GAGVSQTPSNKVTEKGKYVELRCDPISGHTALYWYRQSLGQGPEFLIYFQGTGAADDSGLPNDRFFAVRPEGSVSTLKIQRTERGDSAVYLCASSRVGRAGANVLTFGAGSRLTVL.

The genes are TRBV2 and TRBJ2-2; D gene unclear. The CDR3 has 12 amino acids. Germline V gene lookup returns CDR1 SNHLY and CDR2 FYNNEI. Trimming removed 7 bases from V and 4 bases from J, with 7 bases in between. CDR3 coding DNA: TGTGCCAGCATGGAGAGCACCGGGGAGCTGTTTTTT. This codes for CASMESTGELFF. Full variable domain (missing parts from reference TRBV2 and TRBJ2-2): EPEVTQTPSHQVTQMGQEVILRCVPISNHLYFYWYRQILGQKVEFLVSFYNNEISEKSEIFDDQFSVERPDGSNFTLKIRSTKLEDSAMYFCASMESTGELFFGEGSRLTVL.

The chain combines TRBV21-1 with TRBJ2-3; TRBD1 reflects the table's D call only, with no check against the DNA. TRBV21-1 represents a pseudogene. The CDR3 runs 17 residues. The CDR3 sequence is CASSAYRDRGSTDTQYF. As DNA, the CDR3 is TGTGCCAGCAGCGCATACCGGGACAGGGGCAGCACAGATACGCAGTATTTT.

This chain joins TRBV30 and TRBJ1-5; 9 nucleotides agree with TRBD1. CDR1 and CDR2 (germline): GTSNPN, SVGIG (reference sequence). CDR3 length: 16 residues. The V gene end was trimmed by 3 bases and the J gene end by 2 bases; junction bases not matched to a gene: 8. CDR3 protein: CAWRDRGAMGNQPQHF. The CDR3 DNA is TGTGCCTGGAGGGACAGGGGTGCGATGGGCAATCAGCCCCAGCATTTT.